This T cell receptor beta chain is drawn from a study of immune reconstitution after stem cell transplant in scleroderma (dated by TCRdb to about 2017). To note about this clonotype: Its binding antigen is unknown. No base quality values were provided; no much bigger clone lies one nucleotide off.

Library generation was performed with RT-PCR. Sequencing used an Illumina MiSeq. Through fastp at Q25 and MiXCR, TCRdb rebuilt clones from the public reads, retaining in-frame beta chains. Rows are combined by CDR3 protein, so each entry shows the most common genes and DNA. The sample profile shows under 4,500 distinct CDR3 sequences; roughly 6.4% of them were found once. The ten most abundant clones make up over 15% of the sample. The receptor comes from a female donor with systemic sclerosis. Donor details come from another sample of the same person, matched by shared clones. Specimen collection occurred before or after autologous hematopoietic stem cell transplantation (not recorded which).

The DNA sequence is TGTGCCAGCAGCAATAGACTAGCGTTGGACTCTGGAAACACCATATATTTT. This yields the protein CASSNRLALDSGNTIYF. The chain couples TRBV7-8 to TRBJ1-3; the D segment cannot be called with confidence. V is reduced by 5 bases and J by 0 bases, leaving a spacing of 17 bases between them. Taken from the germline V gene, the CDR1 and CDR2 loops are SGHVS and FQNEAQ. Spanning cysteine to phenylalanine, the CDR3 consists of 17 amino acids. This entry keeps only the CDR3 DNA: 51 bases, framed from base 1. The CDR3, completed at both ends by the reference TRBV7-8 and TRBJ1-3 genes, gives the full variable domain GAGVSQSPRYKVAKRGQDVALRCDPISGHVSLFWYQQALGQGPEFLTYFQNEAQLDKSGLPSDRFFAERPEGSVSTLKIQRTQQEDSAVYLCASSNRLALDSGNTIYFGEGSWLTVV.